What follows are 10 T cell receptor beta chains derived from one specimen sequenced in a study of T cells after yellow fever vaccination. TCRdb re-called the 5' RACE reads with MiXCR, one entry per CDR3 protein. Altogether 100,000 to 150,000 distinct CDR3 sequences are present, approximately 8.4% being singletons, with the ten largest covering about 40%. The specimen comprised CD8+ T cells sorted from PBMCs, sampled on the day of the yellow fever booster vaccination. These receptors were obtained from a man between 18 and 29 years old who received the YFV17D yellow fever vaccine.

In this sample, this clonotype turned up a few times. This chain uses TRBV19 with TRBJ2-5; 11 bases match TRBD2. J lost 1 base, V lost 0 bases, and 4 bases had no gene match. CDR1 and CDR2 from the germline V gene are LNHDA and SQIVND (reference sequence). The CDR3 has 17 amino acids. CDR3 coding DNA: TGTGCCAGTAGTATAGATCCCCTAGCGGGGGGCCAAGAGACCCAGTACTTC. It yields the protein CASSIDPLAGGQETQYF. The full variable domain, completed using reference TRBV19 and TRBJ2-5, is DGGITQSPKYLFRKEGQNVTLSCEQNLNHDAMYWYRQDPGQGLRLIYYSQIVNDFQKGDIAEGYSVSREKKESFPLTVTSAQKNPTAFYLCASSIDPLAGGQETQYFGPGTRLLVL.

The genes are TRBV5-5 and TRBJ1-6; D not certain. The CDR3 has 18 amino acids. Between the trimmed V and J ends, which lost 0 bases and 0 bases, there was a span of 13 bases. Germline CDR1 is SGHKS and CDR2 is YYEKEE (reference sequence). CDR3 loop: CASSLDLWANSYNSPLHF. The CDR3 nucleotides read TGTGCCAGCAGCTTGGATCTGTGGGCAAACTCCTATAATTCACCCCTCCACTTT.

This sequence joins TRBV7-6 and TRBJ2-5; D remains unclear. This CDR3 spans 12 amino acids. CDR1 is SGHVS and CDR2 is FNYEAQ in the germline V gene. Trimming shortened V by 7 bases and J by 4 bases, and 10 bases separated the two germline ends. The CDR3 DNA reads as TGTGCCAGCAACACTTGGGGAGAGACCCAGTACTTC. It specifies CASNTWGETQYF.

This clonotype has only a few counts. V and J are TRBV4-1 and TRBJ2-1; D gene unclear. CDR1 is MGHRA, CDR2 YSYEKL, per germline. V lost 0 bases and J lost 6, with 9 bases in between. The length of the CDR3 is 14 residues. The CDR3 DNA sequence: TGCGCCAGCAGCCAAGACGGAATGAGCAATGAGCAGTTCTTC. Translation gives CASSQDGMSNEQFF.

The V gene is TRBV10-3, the J gene TRBJ1-2; D remains unclear. Trimming removed 11 bases from V and 0 bases from J, with 13 bases in between. This CDR3 contains 13 residues. Germline V gene lookup returns CDR1 ENHRY and CDR2 SYGVKD. The CDR3 region has the DNA TGTGCCGTAAAAACAGAAGCTAACTATGGCTACACCTTC. Protein: CAVKTEANYGYTF.

Only a few counts were recorded for this clonotype. The J gene is TRBJ1-5, the V gene TRBV19, with 7 bases that match TRBD1. The CDR3 length is 14 residues. Germline CDR1 is LNHDA and CDR2 is SQIVND (reference sequence). J gave up 7 bases and V 5 bases, and 8 bases lay outside the gene matches. CDR3 residues: CASSADRVSQPQHF. CDR3 sequence (DNA): TGTGCCAGTAGTGCCGACAGGGTTTCCCAGCCCCAGCATTTT.

This clonotype was observed a few times. The chain has TRBV15 and TRBJ2-1, with TRBD2 matching over 10 bases. Germline CDR1 and CDR2: LNHNV and YYDKDF (reference sequence). V shed 2 bases, J shed 8 bases, and the junction held 6 bases outside the gene matches. The CDR3 has 15 amino acids. The CDR3 here is CATSRWIAGGHEQFF. DNA for the CDR3: TGTGCCACCAGCAGATGGATAGCGGGGGGCCATGAGCAGTTCTTC.

This clonotype has more than one count but fewer than ten. As DNA, the CDR3 is TGTGCCAGCAGCTTCTCTAGGGGGTTCGCCTACGAGCAGTACTTC. This gives the protein CASSFSRGFAYEQYF. This chain links TRBV7-6 with TRBJ2-7; D is perhaps TRBD1 (6 bases). The CDR3 has 15 residues. Trimming pared 3 bases from V and 2 bases from J, leaving 14 bases between. Germline-derived CDR1 and CDR2 are SGHVS and FNYEAQ.

The chain uses TRBV2 and TRBJ2-7; D may be TRBD2 (5 bases). The germline gives CDR1 SNHLY, CDR2 FYNNEI. Trimming stripped 6 bases from V and 3 bases from J, with 9 bases between. CDR3 length: 12 amino acids. The CDR3, as DNA: TGTGCCAGCAGGCGGACTCTCTACGAGCAGTACGTC. Amino acids: CASRRTLYEQYV.

J is TRBJ2-5 and V is TRBV4-2; TRBD2 matches 9 bases. The CDR3 is 15 residues long. V gave up 2 bases and J gave up 5 bases; unmatched junction bases: 6. Germline values: CDR1 LGHNA, CDR2 YNFKEQ. The CDR3 spells CASSQPGLAGETQYF. The CDR3 coding sequence is TGTGCCAGCAGCCAACCGGGACTAGCAGGGGAGACCCAGTACTTC.